The 9 T cell receptor beta chains below were found in one sample sequenced in a study of a mutant IDH1 vaccine in newly diagnosed glioma. Method: immunoSEQ multiplex PCR; TCRdb's copy keeps in-frame clones and lacks some. Of under 65,000 clones listed, over 65% are singletons. Time point here: baseline, week 1 (first vaccination visit). Indicated treatment: pre-vaccination baseline after standard-of-care therapy. The sample consisted of PBMCs, taken from a glioma patient treated with radiotherapy, temozolomide or both. Receptors originate from a woman aged 35 to 49 with glioma.

The CDR3, as DNA: TGCGCCAGCAGCTTGCGGGCCCCAAGCTCTGGGGCCAACGTCCTGACTTTC. Protein: CASSLRAPSSGANVLTF. The rearrangement uses TRBV5-1 and TRBJ2-6; no reliable D call. Trimming pared 1 base from V and 0 bases from J, leaving 11 bases between. Germline CDR1 and CDR2: SGHRS and YFSETQ. The CDR3 totals 17 residues.

As regards this clone: The junction departs from germline at one end; a sequencing error may be responsible. This sequence joins TRBV6-1 and TRBJ1-3, with TRBD1 identical over 7 bases. There are 15 residues in the CDR3. Germline values: CDR1 MNHNS, CDR2 SASEGT. CDR3: CASREGGAGGNTIYF. CDR3 nucleotides: TGTGCCAGCAGGGAAGGGGGCGCGGGAGGAAACACCATATATTTT.

The chain combines TRBV29-1 with TRBJ1-2; D unclear. The CDR3 sequence is 13 residues long. The germline CDR1 and CDR2 sequences are SQVTM and ANQGSEA. Trimming stripped 0 bases from V and 2 bases from J, with 7 bases between. The CDR3 DNA reads TGCAGCGTTGAAGAAGACGGCAACTATGGCTACACCTTC. Residues: CSVEEDGNYGYTF.

The chain employs TRBV5-6 and TRBJ2-7; D perhaps matches TRBD2 (6 bases). The V end lost 4 bases, the J end lost 5 bases, and 10 bases lay between the germline ends. This CDR3 is 12 amino acids long. CDR1 and CDR2 (germline): SGHDT, YYEEEE. The CDR3 DNA sequence: TGTGCCAGCAGCCGGGAGTTGCACGAGCAGTACTTC. The encoded protein is CASSRELHEQYF. The full variable domain, rest sourced from reference TRBV5-6 and TRBJ2-7, is DAGVTQSPTHLIKTRGQQVTLRCSPKSGHDTVSWYQQALGQGPQFIFQYYEEEERQRGNFPDRFSGHQFPNYSSELNVNALLLGDSALYLCASSRELHEQYFGPGTRLTVT.

V is TRBV29-1 and J is TRBJ2-7; D gene ambiguous. This CDR3 comprises 12 residues. The germline V gene has CDR1 SQVTM and CDR2 ANQGSEA. The germline V and J ends were trimmed by 5 bases and 1 base, with 9 bases remaining between them. The CDR3 DNA is TGCAGCGTTTTGGGCAGTTCCTACGAGCAGTACTTC. Translated: CSVLGSSYEQYF.

The chain has TRBV13 and TRBJ2-7; 9 bases fit TRBD2. This CDR3 has 14 amino acids. Germline CDR1 reads PRHDT; CDR2 reads FYEKMQ (reference sequence). V trimming: 3 bases; J trimming: 2 bases; junction bases outside the gene matches: 2. CDR3 DNA sequence: TGTGCCAGCAGCTTTAGCGGGGGTGCCTACGAGCAGTACTTC. Its protein product is CASSFSGGAYEQYF.

The J gene is TRBJ2-7, the V gene TRBV9; 13 positions agree with TRBD2. CDR3 length: 15 amino acids. V trimming: 2 bases; J trimming: 5 bases; junction bases outside the gene matches: 4. The germline V gene encodes CDR1 SGDLS and CDR2 YYNGEE. In DNA, the CDR3 is TGTGCCAGCAGCGTTACTAGCGGGGGGGCCGACGAGCAGTACTTC. This gives the protein CASSVTSGGADEQYF.

This chain links TRBV13 with TRBJ1-3; D uncertain. Trimming removed 6 bases at V and 0 bases at J, with 15 bases between. CDR1 is PRHDT, CDR2 FYEKMQ, per germline (reference sequence). The CDR3 sequence is 16 residues long. The CDR3 coding sequence is TGTGCCAGCAGGGTTTTCATTGTGACCTCTGGAAACACCATATATTTT. Encoded protein: CASRVFIVTSGNTIYF.

The chain combines TRBV2 with TRBJ1-2; D not resolved. V was clipped by 7 bases and J by 10 bases, with 13 bases between them. The CDR3 has 11 residues. The germline V gene encodes CDR1 SNHLY and CDR2 FYNNEI. This chain's CDR3 is CASTESRDYTF. In DNA, the CDR3 is TGTGCCAGCACTGAGAGTAGAGACTACACCTTC.